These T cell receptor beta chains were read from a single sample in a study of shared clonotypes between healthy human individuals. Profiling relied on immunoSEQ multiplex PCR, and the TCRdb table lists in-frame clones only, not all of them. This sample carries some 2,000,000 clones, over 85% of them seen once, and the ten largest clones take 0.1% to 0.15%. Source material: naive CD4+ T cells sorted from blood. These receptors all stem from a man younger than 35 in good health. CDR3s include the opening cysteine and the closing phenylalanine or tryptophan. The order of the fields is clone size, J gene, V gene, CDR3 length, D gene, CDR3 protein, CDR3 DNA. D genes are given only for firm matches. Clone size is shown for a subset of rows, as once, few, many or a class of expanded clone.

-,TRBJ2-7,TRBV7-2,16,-,CASSPGDSPPSYEQYF,TGTGCCAGCAGCCCGGGGGACAGCCCACCCTCCTACGAGCAGTACTTC
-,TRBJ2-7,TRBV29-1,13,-,CSVEGDTNYEQYF,TGCAGCGTTGAAGGGGACACCAACTACGAGCAGTACTTC
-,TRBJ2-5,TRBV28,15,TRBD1,CASSSGQGAWETQYF,TGTGCCAGCAGCTCCGGACAGGGGGCTTGGGAGACCCAGTACTTC
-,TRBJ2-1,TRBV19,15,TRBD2,CASSTMTSVVDEQFF,TGTGCCAGTAGTACCATGACTAGCGTGGTTGATGAGCAGTTCTTC
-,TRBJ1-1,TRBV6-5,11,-,CASQRATEAFF,TGTGCCAGCCAGCGGGCCACTGAAGCTTTCTTT
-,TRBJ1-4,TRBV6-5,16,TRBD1,CASSYSRQGPNEKLFF,TGTGCCAGCAGTTACTCTAGACAGGGCCCGAATGAAAAACTGTTTTTT
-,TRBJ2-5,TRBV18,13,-,CASSPLSGETQYF,TGTGCCAGCTCACCTCTGAGCGGCGAGACCCAGTACTTC
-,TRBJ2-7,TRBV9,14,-,CASSVTGTTYEQYF,TGTGCCAGCAGCGTCACCGGGACAACCTACGAGCAGTACTTC
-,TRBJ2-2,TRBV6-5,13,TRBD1,CASSRQGGGELFF,TGTGCCAGCAGTCGACAGGGTGGCGGGGAGCTGTTTTTT
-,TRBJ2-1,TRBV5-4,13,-,CASSSGTDNEQFF,TGTGCCAGCAGCTCTGGGACTGACAATGAGCAGTTCTTC
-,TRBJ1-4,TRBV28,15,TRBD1,CASSHRTGNREKLFF,TGTGCCAGCAGCCACCGGACAGGGAATAGAGAAAAACTGTTTTTT
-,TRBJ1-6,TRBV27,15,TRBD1,CASSALTGANSPLHF,TGTGCCAGCAGTGCCCTGACAGGGGCGAATTCACCCCTCCACTTT
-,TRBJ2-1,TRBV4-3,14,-,CASSQLPPYNEQFF,TGCGCCAGCAGCCAACTGCCACCCTACAATGAGCAGTTCTTC
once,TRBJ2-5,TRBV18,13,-,CASSPLYQETQYF,TGTGCCAGCTCACCACTCTACCAAGAGACCCAGTACTTC
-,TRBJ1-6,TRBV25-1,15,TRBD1,CASSEQTGGKSPLHF,TGTGCCAGCAGTGAGCAGACAGGGGGCAAGTCACCCCTCCACTTT
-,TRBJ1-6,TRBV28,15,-,CASSMGGSYNSPLHF,TGTGCCAGCTCGATGGGGGGTTCCTATAATTCACCCCTCCACTTT
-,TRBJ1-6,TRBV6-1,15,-,CASSVQTGGNSPLHF,TGTGCCAGCAGTGTGCAGACAGGTGGAAATTCACCCCTCCACTTT
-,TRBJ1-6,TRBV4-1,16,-,CASTELWTGDNSPLHF,TGCGCCAGCACCGAATTGTGGACGGGAGATAATTCACCCCTCCACTTT
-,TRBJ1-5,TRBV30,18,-,CAWSVLPRGQGNAQPQHF,TGTGCCTGGAGTGTACTCCCACGGGGTCAGGGGAATGCGCAGCCCCAGCATTTT
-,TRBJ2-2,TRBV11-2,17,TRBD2,CASSLGYGTSSSGELFF,TGTGCCAGCAGCTTAGGGTATGGGACTAGCAGCTCCGGGGAGCTGTTTTTT
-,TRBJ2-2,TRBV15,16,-,CATSTGTYANTGELFF,TGTGCCACCAGCACAGGGACGTACGCGAACACCGGGGAGCTGTTTTTT
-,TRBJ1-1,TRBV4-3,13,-,CASSQRLNTEAFF,TGCGCCAGCAGCCAAAGACTGAACACTGAAGCTTTCTTT
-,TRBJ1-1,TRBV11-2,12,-,CASSLVQAQAFF,TGTGCCAGCAGCTTAGTACAGGCCCAAGCTTTCTTT
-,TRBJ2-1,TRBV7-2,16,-,CASSLDPLSSYNEQFF,TGTGCCAGCAGCCTTGATCCACTTAGCTCCTACAATGAGCAGTTCTTC
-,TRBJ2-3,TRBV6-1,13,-,CASSEDPGSTQYF,TGTGCCAGCAGTGAAGACCCGGGGTCGACGCAGTATTTT
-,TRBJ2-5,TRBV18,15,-,CASSPPAQTQETQYF,TGTGCCAGCTCACCACCAGCGCAGACCCAAGAGACCCAGTACTTC
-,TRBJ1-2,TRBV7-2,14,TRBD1,CASSQGQGGYGYTF,TGTGCCAGCAGCCAAGGACAGGGGGGCTATGGCTACACCTTC
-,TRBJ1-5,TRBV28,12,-,CASSLMPQPQHF,TGTGCCAGCAGTTTAATGCCCCAGCCCCAGCATTTT
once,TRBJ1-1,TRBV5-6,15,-,CASSLDRQVNTEAFF,TGTGCCAGCAGCTTGGATCGACAGGTGAACACTGAAGCTTTCTTT
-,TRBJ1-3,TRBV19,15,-,CASIGLQGTGNTIYF,TGTGCCAGTATAGGCCTTCAGGGAACTGGAAACACCATATATTTT
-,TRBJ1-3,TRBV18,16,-,CASSPGTGTSGNTIYF,TGTGCCAGCTCACCTGGCACCGGGACCTCAGGAAACACCATATATTTT
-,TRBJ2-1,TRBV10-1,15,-,CASSDGPSSYNEQFF,TGCGCCAGCAGCGACGGGCCCAGCTCCTACAATGAGCAGTTCTTC
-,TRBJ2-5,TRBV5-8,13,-,CASSLTGSETQYF,TGTGCCAGCAGCTTGACTGGATCAGAGACCCAGTACTTC
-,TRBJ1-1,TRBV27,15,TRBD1,CASSLDRVKNTEAFF,TGTGCCAGCAGTTTAGACAGGGTCAAGAACACTGAAGCTTTCTTT
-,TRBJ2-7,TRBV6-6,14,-,CASSPGPRVHEQYF,TGTGCCAGCAGTCCGGGACCCAGAGTCCACGAGCAGTACTTC
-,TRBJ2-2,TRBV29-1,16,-,CSVEGPDFANTGELFF,TGCAGCGTTGAAGGTCCGGACTTCGCGAACACCGGGGAGCTGTTTTTT
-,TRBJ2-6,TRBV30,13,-,CAWSSSGANVLTF,TGTGCCTGGTCAAGCTCTGGGGCCAACGTCCTGACTTTC
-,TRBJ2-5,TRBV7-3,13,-,CASSLGQLETQYF,TGTGCCAGCAGCTTAGGACAATTGGAGACCCAGTACTTC
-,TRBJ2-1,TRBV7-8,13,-,CASEGSYSNEQFF,TGTGCCTCAGAAGGAAGTTATAGTAATGAGCAGTTCTTC
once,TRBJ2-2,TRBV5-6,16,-,CASSLVSGRTIGELFF,TGTGCCAGCAGCTTGGTTTCAGGGAGGACTATCGGGGAGCTGTTTTTT
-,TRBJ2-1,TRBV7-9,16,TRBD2,CASSLGSSGSHNEQFF,TGTGCCAGCAGCTTAGGGTCCAGCGGGAGTCACAATGAGCAGTTCTTC
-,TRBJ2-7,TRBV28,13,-,CASSTPGLGEGYF,TGTGCCAGCTCTACGCCGGGATTAGGCGAGGGGTACTTC
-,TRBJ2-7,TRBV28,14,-,CASSSHGGAYEQYF,TGTGCCAGCAGTTCCCACGGGGGAGCCTACGAGCAGTACTTC
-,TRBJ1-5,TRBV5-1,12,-,CANGRSNQPQHF,TGCGCCAACGGACGGAGCAATCAGCCCCAGCATTTT
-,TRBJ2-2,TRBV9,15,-,CASSVGQRNTGELFF,TGTGCCAGCAGCGTAGGACAGAGAAACACCGGGGAGCTGTTTTTT
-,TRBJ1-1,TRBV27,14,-,CASSLAGANTEAFF,TGTGCCAGCAGTTTAGCCGGGGCGAACACTGAAGCTTTCTTT
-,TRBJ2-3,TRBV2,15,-,CASSFWPTSTDTQYF,TGTGCCAGCAGTTTTTGGCCTACTAGCACAGATACGCAGTATTTT
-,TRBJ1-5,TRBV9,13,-,CASSPNMNQPQHF,TGTGCCAGCAGCCCAAATATGAATCAGCCCCAGCATTTT
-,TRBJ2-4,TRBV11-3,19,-,CAIRTTRTGPAIAKNIQYF,TGTGCCATCAGAACCACCCGGACCGGGCCTGCCATAGCCAAAAACATTCAGTACTTC
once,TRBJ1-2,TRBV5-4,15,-,CASSLGRRANYGYTF,TGTGCCAGCAGCCTAGGACGGCGAGCTAACTATGGCTACACCTTC
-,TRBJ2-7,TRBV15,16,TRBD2,CATSREGLAGPWEQYF,TGTGCCACCAGCAGAGAAGGTTTAGCGGGACCTTGGGAGCAGTACTTC
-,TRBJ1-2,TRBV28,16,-,CASSRLGSSLDYGYTF,TGTGCCAGCAGTCGGCTGGGGAGCTCCCTCGACTATGGCTACACCTTC
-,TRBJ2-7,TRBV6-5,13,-,CASSYGRGYEQYF,TGTGCCAGCAGTTACGGTCGTGGATACGAGCAGTACTTC
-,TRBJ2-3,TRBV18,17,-,CASSPGLGRAGTDTQYF,TGTGCCAGCTCACCAGGTCTGGGCCGCGCGGGCACAGATACGCAGTATTTT
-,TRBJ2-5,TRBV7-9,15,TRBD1,CASTPQGAGVETQYF,TGTGCCAGCACCCCACAGGGGGCGGGTGTTGAGACCCAGTACTTC